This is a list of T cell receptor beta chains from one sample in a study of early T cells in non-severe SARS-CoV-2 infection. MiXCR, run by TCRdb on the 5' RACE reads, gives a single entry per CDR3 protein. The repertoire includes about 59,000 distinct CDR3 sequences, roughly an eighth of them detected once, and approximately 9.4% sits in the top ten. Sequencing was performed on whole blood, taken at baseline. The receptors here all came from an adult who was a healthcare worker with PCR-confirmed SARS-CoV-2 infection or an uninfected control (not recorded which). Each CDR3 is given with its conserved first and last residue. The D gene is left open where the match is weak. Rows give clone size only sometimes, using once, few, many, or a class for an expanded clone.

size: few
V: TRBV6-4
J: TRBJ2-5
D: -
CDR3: CASSDLLGTQYF
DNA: TGTGCCAGCAGTGACCTATTGGGGACCCAGTACTTC

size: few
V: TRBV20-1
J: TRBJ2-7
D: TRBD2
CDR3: CSAGRGGDRYEQYF
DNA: TGCAGTGCCGGCCGGGGAGGGGACCGCTACGAGCAGTACTTC

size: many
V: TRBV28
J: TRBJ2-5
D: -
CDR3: CASSSTLDRQETQYF
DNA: TGTGCCAGCAGCTCTACCCTTGACAGGCAAGAGACCCAGTACTTC

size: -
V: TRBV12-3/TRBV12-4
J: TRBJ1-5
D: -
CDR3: CASSLRGRNSNQPQHF
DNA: TGTGCCAGCAGTTTAAGGGGGAGAAATAGCAATCAGCCCCAGCATTTT

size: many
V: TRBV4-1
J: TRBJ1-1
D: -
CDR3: CASSQDSGTTEAFF
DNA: TGCGCCAGCAGCCAAGATTCAGGGACGACTGAAGCTTTCTTT

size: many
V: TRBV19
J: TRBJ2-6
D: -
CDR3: CASSIDKTPANVLTF
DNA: TGTGCCAGTAGTATAGATAAGACCCCGGCCAACGTCCTGACTTTC

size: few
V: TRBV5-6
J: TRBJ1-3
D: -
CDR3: CASSLGDGSGNTIYF
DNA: TGTGCCAGCAGCTTGGGGGACGGCTCTGGAAACACCATATATTTT

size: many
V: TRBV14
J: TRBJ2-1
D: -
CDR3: CASSRTYSSYNEQFF
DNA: TGTGCCAGCAGCAGGACCTATAGCTCCTACAATGAGCAGTTCTTC

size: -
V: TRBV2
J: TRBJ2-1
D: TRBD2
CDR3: CASIKAGGPYNEQFF
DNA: TGTGCCAGCATTAAAGCGGGAGGTCCCTACAATGAGCAGTTCTTC

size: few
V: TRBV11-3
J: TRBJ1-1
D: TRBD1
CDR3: CASSLVVGGQENTEAFF
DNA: TGTGCCAGCAGCTTAGTCGTGGGGGGACAGGAGAACACTGAAGCTTTCTTT

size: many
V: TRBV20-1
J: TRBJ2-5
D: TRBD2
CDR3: CSAPSGIQETQYF
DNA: TGCAGTGCTCCTAGCGGGATACAAGAGACCCAGTACTTC

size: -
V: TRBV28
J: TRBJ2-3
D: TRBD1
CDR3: CASSSTGFLTDTQYF
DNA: TGTGCCAGCAGTTCGACAGGGTTTCTCACAGATACGCAGTATTTT

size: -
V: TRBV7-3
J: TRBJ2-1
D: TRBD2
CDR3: CASSRRGSGAYSYNEQFF
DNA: TGTGCCAGCAGTCGTCGGGGTAGCGGGGCATATTCCTACAATGAGCAGTTCTTC

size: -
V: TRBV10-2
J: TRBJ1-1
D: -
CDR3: CASCVKGNTEAFF
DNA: TGCGCCAGCTGTGTAAAGGGAAACACTGAAGCTTTCTTT

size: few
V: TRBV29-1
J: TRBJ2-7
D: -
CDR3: CSVEVTSYEQYF
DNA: TGCAGCGTTGAGGTCACTTCCTACGAGCAGTACTTC

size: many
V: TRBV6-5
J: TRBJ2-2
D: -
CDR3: CASRATRRVNTGELFF
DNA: TGTGCCAGCAGGGCGACGAGGAGGGTGAACACCGGGGAGCTGTTTTTT

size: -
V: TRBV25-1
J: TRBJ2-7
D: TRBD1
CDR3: CASSDPAGTVYEQYF
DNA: TGTGCCAGCAGTGACCCTGCAGGGACAGTCTACGAGCAGTACTTC

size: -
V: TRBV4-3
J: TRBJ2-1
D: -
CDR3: CASSQDSSSYNEQFF
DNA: TGCGCCAGCAGCCAAGACTCGAGCTCCTACAATGAGCAGTTCTTC

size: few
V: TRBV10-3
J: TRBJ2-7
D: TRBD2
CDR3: CAMASGYEQYF
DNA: TGTGCCATGGCTAGCGGCTACGAGCAGTACTTC

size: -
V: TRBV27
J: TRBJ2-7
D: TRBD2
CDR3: CASSLRLAGNEQYF
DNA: TGTGCCAGCAGTTTGAGACTAGCGGGTAACGAGCAGTACTTC

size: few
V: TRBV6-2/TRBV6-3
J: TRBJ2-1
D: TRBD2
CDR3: CASSPSGQSYNEQFF
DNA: TGTGCCAGCAGTCCTAGCGGGCAATCCTACAATGAGCAGTTCTTC

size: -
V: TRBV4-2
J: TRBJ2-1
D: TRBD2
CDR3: CVSSQGQGLAGGRDEQFF
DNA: TGTGTCAGCAGCCAGGGTCAAGGACTAGCGGGAGGGAGGGATGAGCAGTTCTTC

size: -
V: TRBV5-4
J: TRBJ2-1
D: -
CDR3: CASSLGSEQFF
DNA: TGTGCCAGCAGCTTGGGGAGTGAGCAGTTCTTC

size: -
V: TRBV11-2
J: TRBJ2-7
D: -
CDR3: CASSQPRSGRYF
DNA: TGTGCCAGCAGCCAACCGCGGAGTGGAAGGTACTTC

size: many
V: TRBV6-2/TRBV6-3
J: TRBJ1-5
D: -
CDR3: CASSYSDQPQHF
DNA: TGTGCCAGCAGTTACAGTGACCAGCCCCAGCATTTT

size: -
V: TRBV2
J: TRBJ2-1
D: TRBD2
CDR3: CASSAGTSVRNEQFF
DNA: TGTGCCAGCAGCGCCGGGACTAGCGTCAGGAATGAGCAGTTCTTC

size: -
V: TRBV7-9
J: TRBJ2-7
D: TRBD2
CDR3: CACTGTTYEQYF
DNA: TGTGCCTGTACCGGGACTACCTACGAGCAGTACTTC

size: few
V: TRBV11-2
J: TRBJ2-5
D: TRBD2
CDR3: CASSFGLAQETQYF
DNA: TGTGCCAGCAGCTTTGGACTAGCCCAAGAGACCCAGTACTTC

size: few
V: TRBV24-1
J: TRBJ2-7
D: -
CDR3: CATSEGSLYEQYF
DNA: TGTGCCACCAGTGAGGGCAGCCTCTACGAGCAGTACTTC

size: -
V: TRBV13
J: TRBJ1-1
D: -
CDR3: CASSRGQGFPEAFF
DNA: TGTGCCAGCTCCCGGGGGCAAGGATTCCCTGAAGCTTTCTTT

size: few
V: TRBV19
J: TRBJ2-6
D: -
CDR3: CASSILTGSGANVLTF
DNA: TGTGCCAGTAGTATACTTACAGGGTCTGGGGCCAACGTCCTGACTTTC

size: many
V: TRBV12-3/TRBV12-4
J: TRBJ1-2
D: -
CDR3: CASSLSLENYGYTF
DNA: TGTGCCAGCAGTTTAAGTTTAGAGAACTATGGCTACACCTTC

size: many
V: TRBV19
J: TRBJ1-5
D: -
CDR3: CASSRQSSNQPQHF
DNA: TGTGCCAGTAGCCGACAGTCTAGCAATCAGCCCCAGCATTTT

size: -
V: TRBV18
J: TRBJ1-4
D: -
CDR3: CASSPPRQGHNEKLFF
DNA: TGTGCCAGCTCACCACCGAGGCAGGGGCACAATGAAAAACTGTTTTTT

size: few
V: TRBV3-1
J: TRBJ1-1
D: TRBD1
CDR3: CASSQDYGQGAEAFF
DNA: TGTGCCAGCAGCCAAGACTATGGACAGGGAGCTGAAGCTTTCTTT

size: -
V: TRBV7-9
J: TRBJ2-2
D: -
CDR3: CASSPRASDSVTGELFF
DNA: TGTGCCAGCAGCCCCAGGGCATCCGATTCAGTCACCGGGGAGCTGTTTTTT

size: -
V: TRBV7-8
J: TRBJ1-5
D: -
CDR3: CASSLGARAGAQPQHF
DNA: TGTGCCAGCAGCTTAGGGGCCCGTGCAGGGGCTCAGCCCCAGCATTTT

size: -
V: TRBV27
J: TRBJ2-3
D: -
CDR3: CASSLERSGDTQYF
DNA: TGTGCCAGCAGTTTGGAAAGGTCCGGAGATACGCAGTATTTT

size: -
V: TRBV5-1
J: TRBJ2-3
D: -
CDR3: CASGPGTDTQYF
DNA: TGCGCCAGCGGGCCAGGGACAGATACGCAGTATTTT

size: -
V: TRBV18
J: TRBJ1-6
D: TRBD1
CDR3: CASSSGGARNSPLHF
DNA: TGTGCCAGCTCATCAGGGGGGGCTCGTAATTCACCCCTCCACTTT

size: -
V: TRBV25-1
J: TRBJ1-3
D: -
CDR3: CASSELGRDSGNTIYF
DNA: TGTGCCAGCAGTGAATTGGGGCGAGACTCTGGAAACACCATATATTTT

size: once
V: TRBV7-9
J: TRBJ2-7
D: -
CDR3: CASSFGRGLRSSYEQYF
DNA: TGTGCCAGCAGCTTTGGCAGGGGCCTAAGGAGCTCCTACGAGCAGTACTTC

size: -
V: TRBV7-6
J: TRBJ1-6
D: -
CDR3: CASSLELPGRRYNSPLHF
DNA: TGTGCCAGCAGCTTAGAGCTTCCGGGACGGAGATATAATTCACCCCTCCACTTT

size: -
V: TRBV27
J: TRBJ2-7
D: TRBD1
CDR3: CASSPSTGPYEQYF
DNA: TGTGCCAGCAGTCCGTCGACAGGGCCCTACGAGCAGTACTTC

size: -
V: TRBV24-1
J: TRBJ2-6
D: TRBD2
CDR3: CATSERGAPGANVLTF
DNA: TGTGCCACCAGTGAGCGGGGGGCGCCCGGGGCCAACGTCCTGACTTTC

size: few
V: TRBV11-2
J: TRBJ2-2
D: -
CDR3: CASSIGTGELFF
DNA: TGTGCCAGCAGTATAGGGACCGGGGAGCTGTTTTTT

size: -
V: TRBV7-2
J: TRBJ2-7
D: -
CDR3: CASSLAPEDYEQYF
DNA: TGTGCCAGCAGCTTAGCTCCGGAGGATTACGAGCAGTACTTC

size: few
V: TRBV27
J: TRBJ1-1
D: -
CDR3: CASSIQTGRGARLIGTEAFF
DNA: TGTGCCAGCAGCATACAAACTGGGCGGGGGGCGCGGTTGATCGGCACTGAAGCTTTCTTT

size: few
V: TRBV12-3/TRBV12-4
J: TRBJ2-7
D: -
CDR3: CASSTTSYEQYF
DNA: TGTGCCAGCAGTACTACAAGCTACGAGCAGTACTTC

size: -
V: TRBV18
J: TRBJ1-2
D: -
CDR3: CASSPMGVNYGYTF
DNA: TGTGCCAGCTCACCGATGGGGGTTAACTATGGCTACACCTTC

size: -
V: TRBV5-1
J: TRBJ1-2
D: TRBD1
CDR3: CASSQVGTAYGYTF
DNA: TGCGCCAGCAGCCAAGTAGGGACAGCCTATGGCTACACCTTC

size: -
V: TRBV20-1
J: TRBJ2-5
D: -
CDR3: CSANPPGTRETQYF
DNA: TGCAGTGCTAACCCTCCCGGGACTCGAGAGACCCAGTACTTC

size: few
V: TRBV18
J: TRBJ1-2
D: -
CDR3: CASSDLNSNYGYTF
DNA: TGTGCCAGCTCCGACCTCAACTCCAACTATGGCTACACCTTC

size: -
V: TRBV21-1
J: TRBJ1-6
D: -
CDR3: CASSKSPAGPYNSPLHF
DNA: TGTGCCAGCAGCAAATCGCCGGCCGGGCCTTATAATTCACCCCTCCACTTT

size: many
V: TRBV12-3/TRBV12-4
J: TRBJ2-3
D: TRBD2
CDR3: CASRGGLAGDSNTQYF
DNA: TGTGCCAGCAGGGGGGGACTAGCGGGCGATTCAAATACGCAGTATTTT

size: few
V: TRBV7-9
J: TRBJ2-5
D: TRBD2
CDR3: CASSLGGRGTSRETQYF
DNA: TGTGCCAGCAGCTTGGGGGGTCGAGGGACTAGCCGAGAGACCCAGTACTTC

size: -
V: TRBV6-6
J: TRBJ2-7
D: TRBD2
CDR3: CASSYSGGVYEQYF
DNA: TGTGCCAGCAGTTACTCTGGGGGGGTCTACGAGCAGTACTTC

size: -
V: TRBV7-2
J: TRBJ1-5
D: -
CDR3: CASSLARVNQPQHF
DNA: TGTGCCAGCAGCTTAGCAAGGGTAAATCAGCCCCAGCATTTT

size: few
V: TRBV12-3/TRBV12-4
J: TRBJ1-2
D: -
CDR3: CASSRSRGYGYTF
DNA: TGTGCCAGCAGTAGGTCACGGGGTTATGGCTACACCTTC